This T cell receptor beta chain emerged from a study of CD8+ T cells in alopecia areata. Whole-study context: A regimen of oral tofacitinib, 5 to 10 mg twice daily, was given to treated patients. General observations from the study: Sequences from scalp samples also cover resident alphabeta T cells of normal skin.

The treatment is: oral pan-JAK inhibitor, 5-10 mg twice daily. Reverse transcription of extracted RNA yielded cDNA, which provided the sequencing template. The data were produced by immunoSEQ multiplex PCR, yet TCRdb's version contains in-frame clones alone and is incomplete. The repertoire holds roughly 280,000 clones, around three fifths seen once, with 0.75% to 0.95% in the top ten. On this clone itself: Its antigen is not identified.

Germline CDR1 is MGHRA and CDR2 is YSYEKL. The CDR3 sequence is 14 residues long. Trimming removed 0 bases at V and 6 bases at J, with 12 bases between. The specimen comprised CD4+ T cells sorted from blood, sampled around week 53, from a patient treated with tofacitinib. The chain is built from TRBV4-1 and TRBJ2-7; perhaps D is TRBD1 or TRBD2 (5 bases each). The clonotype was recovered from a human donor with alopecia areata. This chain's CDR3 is CASSQDRGTGEQYF. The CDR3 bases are TGCGCCAGCAGCCAAGATCGAGGGACCGGCGAGCAGTACTTC.